This TCR beta chain came from a study of cytomegalovirus exposure and HLA in healthy donors. The CDR3 spans 14 residues. Germline CDR1 reads SNHLY; CDR2 reads FYNNEI. The V and J ends lost 2 bases and 4 bases, in that order; junction bases with no gene match: 1. PCR used 60 Vbeta primers and 13 Jbeta primers. The assay was immunoSEQ multiplex PCR, and TCRdb's table has in-frame clones only and misses some. Seen here are about 200,000 clones, around 86% observed once, and the top ten hold 2.7%. The chain links TRBV2 to TRBJ2-2, with 7 bases fitting TRBD1. This sequence was found in a woman between 40 and 55 years old in good health and CMV-seronegative. Material for sequencing was PBMCs. CDR3 sequence (DNA): TGTGCCAGCAGTGAAAGGGGGCTCACCGGGGAGCTGTTTTTT. The encoded protein is CASSERGLTGELFF. The whole variable domain, remainder taken from reference TRBV2 and TRBJ2-2, is EPEVTQTPSHQVTQMGQEVILRCVPISNHLYFYWYRQILGQKVEFLVSFYNNEISEKSEIFDDQFSVERPDGSNFTLKIRSTKLEDSAMYFCASSERGLTGELFFGEGSRLTVL.